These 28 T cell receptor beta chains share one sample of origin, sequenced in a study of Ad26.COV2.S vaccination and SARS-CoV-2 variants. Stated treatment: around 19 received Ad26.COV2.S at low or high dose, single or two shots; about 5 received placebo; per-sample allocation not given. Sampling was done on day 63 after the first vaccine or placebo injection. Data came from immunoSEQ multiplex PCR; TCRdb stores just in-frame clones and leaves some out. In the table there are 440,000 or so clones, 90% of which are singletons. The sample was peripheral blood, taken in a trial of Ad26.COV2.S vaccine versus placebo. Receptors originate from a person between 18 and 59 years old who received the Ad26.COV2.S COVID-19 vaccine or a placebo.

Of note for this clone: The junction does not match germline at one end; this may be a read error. Written as DNA, the CDR3 is TGTGCCAGCAGTTTGGGGGGCACCTACGAGCAGTACTTC. It encodes CASSLGGTYEQYF. The V call is TRBV5-5, the J call TRBJ2-7; possibly TRBD1 or TRBD2 for D (6 bases each). Germline assignment: CDR1 SGHKS and CDR2 YYEKEE (reference sequence). This CDR3 has 13 amino acids.

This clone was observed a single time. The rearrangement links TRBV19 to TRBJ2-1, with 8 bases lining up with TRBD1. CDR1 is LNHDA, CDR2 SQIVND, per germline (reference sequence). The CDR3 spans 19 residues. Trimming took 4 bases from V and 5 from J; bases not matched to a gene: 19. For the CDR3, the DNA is TGTGCCAGTAGTACTCCTAGGAGCGACTCCGGGACAGGTAACAATGAGCAGTTCTTC. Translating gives CASSTPRSDSGTGNNEQFF.

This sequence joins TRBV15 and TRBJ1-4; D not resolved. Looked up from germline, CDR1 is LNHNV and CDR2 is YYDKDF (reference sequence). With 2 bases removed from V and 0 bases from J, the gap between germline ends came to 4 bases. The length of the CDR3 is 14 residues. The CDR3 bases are TGTGCCACCAGCAGAAGAGCAACTAATGAAAAACTGTTTTTT. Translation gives CATSRRATNEKLFF.

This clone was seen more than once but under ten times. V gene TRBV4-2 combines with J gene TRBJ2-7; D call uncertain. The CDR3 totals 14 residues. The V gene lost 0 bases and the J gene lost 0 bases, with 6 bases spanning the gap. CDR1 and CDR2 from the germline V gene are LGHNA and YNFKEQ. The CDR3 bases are TGTGCCAGCAGCCAAGATCCCTACTCCTACGAGCAGTACTTC. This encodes CASSQDPYSYEQYF.

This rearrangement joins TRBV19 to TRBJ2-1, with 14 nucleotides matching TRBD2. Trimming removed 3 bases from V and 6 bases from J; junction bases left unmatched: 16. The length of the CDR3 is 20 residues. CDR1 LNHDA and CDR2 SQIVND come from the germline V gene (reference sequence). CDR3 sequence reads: CASSMGHPGTSGSWGNEQFF. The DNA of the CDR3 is TGTGCCAGTAGTATGGGACACCCCGGGACTAGCGGGAGTTGGGGCAATGAGCAGTTCTTC.

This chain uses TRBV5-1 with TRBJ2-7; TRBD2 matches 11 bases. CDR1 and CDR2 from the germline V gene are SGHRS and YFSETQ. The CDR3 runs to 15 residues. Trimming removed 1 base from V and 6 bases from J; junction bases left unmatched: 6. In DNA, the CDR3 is TGCGCCAGCAGCTTGATGACTAGCGGGGAGGGCGAGCAGTACTTC. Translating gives CASSLMTSGEGEQYF.

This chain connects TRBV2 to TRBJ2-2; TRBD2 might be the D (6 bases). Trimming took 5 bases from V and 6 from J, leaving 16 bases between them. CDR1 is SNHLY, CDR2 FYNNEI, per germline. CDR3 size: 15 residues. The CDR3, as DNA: TGTGCCAGCAGTAGGGACCGCGGGGCCGCCGGGGAGCTGTTTTTT. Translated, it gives CASSRDRGAAGELFF.

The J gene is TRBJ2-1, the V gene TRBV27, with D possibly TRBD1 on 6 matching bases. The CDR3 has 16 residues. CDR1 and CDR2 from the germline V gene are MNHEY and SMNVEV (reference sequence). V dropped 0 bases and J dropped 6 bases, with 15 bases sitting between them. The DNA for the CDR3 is TGTGCCAGCAGTTTATCGTGGGGGCCCCTTTCCAATGAGCAGTTCTTC. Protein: CASSLSWGPLSNEQFF.

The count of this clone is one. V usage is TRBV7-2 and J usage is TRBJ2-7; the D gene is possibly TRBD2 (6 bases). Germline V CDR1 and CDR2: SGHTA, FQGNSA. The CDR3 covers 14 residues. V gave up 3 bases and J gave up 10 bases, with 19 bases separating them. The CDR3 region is CASSLTPEGRKQYF. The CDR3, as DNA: TGTGCCAGCAGCTTGACGCCTGAGGGGAGGAAACAGTACTTC.

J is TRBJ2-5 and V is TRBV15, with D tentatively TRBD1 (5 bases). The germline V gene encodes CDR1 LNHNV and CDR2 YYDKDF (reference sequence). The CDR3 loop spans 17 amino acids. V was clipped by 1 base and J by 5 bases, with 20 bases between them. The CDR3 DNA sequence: TGTGCCACCAGCAGAGGGGCCGGGCAGGGTTTATCGGAGACCCAGTACTTC. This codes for CATSRGAGQGLSETQYF.

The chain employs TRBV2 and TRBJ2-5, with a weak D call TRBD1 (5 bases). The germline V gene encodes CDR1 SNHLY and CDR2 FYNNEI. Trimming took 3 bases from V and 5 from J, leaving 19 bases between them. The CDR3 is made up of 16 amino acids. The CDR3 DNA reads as TGTGCCAGCAGTGAGGGGCCGGTTAGCCCGAGGGAGACCCAGTACTTC. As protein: CASSEGPVSPRETQYF.

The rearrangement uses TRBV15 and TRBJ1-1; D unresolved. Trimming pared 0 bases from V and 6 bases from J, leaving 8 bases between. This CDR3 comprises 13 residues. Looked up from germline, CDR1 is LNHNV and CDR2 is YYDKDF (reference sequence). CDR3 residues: CATSRDPISEAFF. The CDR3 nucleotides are TGTGCCACCAGCAGAGATCCCATCTCTGAAGCTTTCTTT.

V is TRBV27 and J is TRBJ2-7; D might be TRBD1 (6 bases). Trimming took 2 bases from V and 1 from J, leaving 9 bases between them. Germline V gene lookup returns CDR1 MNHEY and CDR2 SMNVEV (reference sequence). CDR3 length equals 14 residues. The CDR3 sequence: CASSLGQTSYEQYF. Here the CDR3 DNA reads TGTGCCAGCAGTTTAGGACAGACGTCCTACGAGCAGTACTTC.

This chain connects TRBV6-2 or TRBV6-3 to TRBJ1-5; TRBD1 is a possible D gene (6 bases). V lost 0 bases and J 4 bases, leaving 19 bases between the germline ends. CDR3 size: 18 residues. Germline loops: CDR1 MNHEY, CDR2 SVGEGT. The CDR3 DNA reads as TGTGCCAGCAGTTACTCCCCTCGGGGGGCGTCGGCTAATCAGCCCCAGCATTTT. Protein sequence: CASSYSPRGASANQPQHF.

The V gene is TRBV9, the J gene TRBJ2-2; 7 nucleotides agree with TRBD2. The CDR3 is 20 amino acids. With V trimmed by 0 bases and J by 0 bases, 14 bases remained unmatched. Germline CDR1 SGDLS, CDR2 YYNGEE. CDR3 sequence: CASSVATDGREPTNTGELFF. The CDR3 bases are TGTGCCAGCAGCGTAGCTACCGACGGGCGGGAGCCAACGAACACCGGGGAGCTGTTTTTT.

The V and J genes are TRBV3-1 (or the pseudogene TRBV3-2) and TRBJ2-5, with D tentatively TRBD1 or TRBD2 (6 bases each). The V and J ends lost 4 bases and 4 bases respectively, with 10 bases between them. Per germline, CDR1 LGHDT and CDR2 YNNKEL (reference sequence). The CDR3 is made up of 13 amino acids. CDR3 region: CASSLQGGETQYF. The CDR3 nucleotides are TGTGCCAGCAGCCTACAGGGAGGAGAGACCCAGTACTTC.

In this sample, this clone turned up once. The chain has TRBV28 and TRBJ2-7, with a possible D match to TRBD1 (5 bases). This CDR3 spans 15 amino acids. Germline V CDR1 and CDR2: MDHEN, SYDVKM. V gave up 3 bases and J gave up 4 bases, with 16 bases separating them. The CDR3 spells CASSLGRGTGYEQYF. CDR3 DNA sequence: TGTGCCAGCAGTTTGGGTAGGGGAACCGGGTACGAGCAGTACTTC.

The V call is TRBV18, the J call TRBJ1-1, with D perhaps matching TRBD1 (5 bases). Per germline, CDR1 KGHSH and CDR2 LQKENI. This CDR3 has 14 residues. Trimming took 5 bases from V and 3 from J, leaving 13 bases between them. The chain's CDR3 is CASSFLRGDTEAFF. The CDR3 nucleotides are TGTGCCAGCTCATTCCTGCGGGGGGACACTGAAGCTTTCTTT.

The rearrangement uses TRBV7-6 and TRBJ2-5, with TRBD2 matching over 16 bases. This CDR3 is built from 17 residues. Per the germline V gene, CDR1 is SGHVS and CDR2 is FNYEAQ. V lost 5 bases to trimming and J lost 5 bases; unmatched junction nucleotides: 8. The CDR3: CASSPGLAGGPVETQYF. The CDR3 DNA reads TGTGCCAGCAGCCCGGGACTAGCGGGAGGGCCGGTCGAGACCCAGTACTTC.

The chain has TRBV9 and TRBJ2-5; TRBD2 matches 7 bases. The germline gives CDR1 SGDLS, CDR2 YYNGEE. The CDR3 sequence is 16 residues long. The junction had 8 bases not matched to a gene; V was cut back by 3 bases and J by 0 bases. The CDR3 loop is CASSDSLAENQETQYF. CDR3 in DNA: TGTGCCAGCAGCGATTCTCTAGCGGAGAACCAAGAGACCCAGTACTTC.

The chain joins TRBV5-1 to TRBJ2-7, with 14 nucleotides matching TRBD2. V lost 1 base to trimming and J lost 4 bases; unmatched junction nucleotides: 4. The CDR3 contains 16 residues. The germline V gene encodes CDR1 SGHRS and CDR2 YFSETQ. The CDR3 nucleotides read TGCGCCAGCAGCTTGTTCGGACTAGCGGGAGGATACGAGCAGTACTTC. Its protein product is CASSLFGLAGGYEQYF.

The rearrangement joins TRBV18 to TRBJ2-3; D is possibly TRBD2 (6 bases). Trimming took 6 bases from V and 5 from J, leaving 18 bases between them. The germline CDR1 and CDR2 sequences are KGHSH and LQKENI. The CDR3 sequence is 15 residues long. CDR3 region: CASSPTAGRGDTQYF. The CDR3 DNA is TGTGCCAGCTCGCCGACGGCGGGGAGAGGAGATACGCAGTATTTT.

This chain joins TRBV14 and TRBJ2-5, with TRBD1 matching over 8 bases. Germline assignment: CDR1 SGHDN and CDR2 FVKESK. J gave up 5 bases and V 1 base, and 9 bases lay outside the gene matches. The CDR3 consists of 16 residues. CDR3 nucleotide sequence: TGTGCCAGCAGCCAAGTAGGACAGGGAGTGCGGGAGACCCAGTACTTC. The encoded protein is CASSQVGQGVRETQYF.

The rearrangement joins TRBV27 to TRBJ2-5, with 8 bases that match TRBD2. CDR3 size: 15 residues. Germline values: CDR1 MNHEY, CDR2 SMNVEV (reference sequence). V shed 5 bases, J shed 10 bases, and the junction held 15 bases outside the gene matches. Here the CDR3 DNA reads TGTGCCAGCAGTCTCCACCGGAGCGGGAGATATATCCAGTACTTC. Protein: CASSLHRSGRYIQYF.

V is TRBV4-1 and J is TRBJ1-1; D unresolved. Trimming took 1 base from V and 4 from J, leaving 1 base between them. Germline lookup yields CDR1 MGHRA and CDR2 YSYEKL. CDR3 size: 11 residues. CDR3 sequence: CASSQGTEAFF. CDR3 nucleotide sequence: TGCGCCAGCAGCCAAGGCACTGAAGCTTTCTTT.

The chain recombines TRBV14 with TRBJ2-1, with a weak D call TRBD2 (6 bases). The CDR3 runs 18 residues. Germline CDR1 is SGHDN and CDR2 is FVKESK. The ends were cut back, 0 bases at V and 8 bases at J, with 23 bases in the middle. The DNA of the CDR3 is TGTGCCAGCAGCCAAGATAGCGGCGGGATCGTCTCCTCCCATGAGCAGTTCTTC. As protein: CASSQDSGGIVSSHEQFF.

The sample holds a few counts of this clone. CDR3 sequence reads: CATSDPVSSYNEQFF. The DNA for the CDR3 is TGTGCCACCAGTGACCCGGTGAGCTCCTACAATGAGCAGTTCTTC. This chain joins TRBV24-1 and TRBJ2-1; D not certain. The CDR3 totals 15 residues. Trimming removed 4 bases from V and 0 bases from J, with 9 bases in between. From germline, CDR1 is KGHDR and CDR2 SFDVKD.

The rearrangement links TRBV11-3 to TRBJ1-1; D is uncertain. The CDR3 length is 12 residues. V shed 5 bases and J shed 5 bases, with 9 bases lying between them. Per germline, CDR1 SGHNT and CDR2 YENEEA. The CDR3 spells CASSERETEAFF. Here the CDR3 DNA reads TGTGCCAGCAGCGAGAGGGAGACTGAAGCTTTCTTT.